This T cell receptor (beta chain) was recorded in a study of cytomegalovirus exposure and HLA in healthy donors. Note on this clone: The antigen remains unidentified.

The PCR contained 60 Vbeta and 13 Jbeta primers. TCRdb keeps only in-frame clones here, not all; method: immunoSEQ multiplex PCR. Altogether 100,000 or so clones are present, around 84% being singletons, with the ten largest covering 1.2%. The study's findings and limits: Reported findings show TCR beta sequences accurately forecast HLA-A and HLA-B alleles in most subjects.

Germline-derived CDR1 and CDR2 are MDHEN and SYDVKM. The CDR3 consists of 13 residues. Trimming at V came to 6 bases and at J to 7 bases, leaving 8 bases not matched to a gene. The clonotype was recovered from a woman between 18 and 30 years old in good health and CMV-seronegative. This chain connects TRBV28 to TRBJ1-2; TRBD1 matches at 7 bases. Input material: PBMCs. In nucleotides, the CDR3 is TGTGCCAGCAGATCGACAGGGACGGGTGGCTACACCTTC. This translates into CASRSTGTGGYTF.